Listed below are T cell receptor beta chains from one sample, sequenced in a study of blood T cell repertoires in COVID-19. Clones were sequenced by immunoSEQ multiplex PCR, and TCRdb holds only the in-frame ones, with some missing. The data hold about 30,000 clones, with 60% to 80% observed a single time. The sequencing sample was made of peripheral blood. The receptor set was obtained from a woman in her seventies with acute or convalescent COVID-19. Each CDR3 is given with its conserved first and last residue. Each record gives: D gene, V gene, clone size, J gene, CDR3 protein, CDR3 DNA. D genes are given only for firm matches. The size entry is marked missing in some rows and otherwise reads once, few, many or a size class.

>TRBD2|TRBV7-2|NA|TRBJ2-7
CASSLRASGSADF
TGTGCCAGCAGCTTACGGGCTAGCGGGAGTGCGGACTTC
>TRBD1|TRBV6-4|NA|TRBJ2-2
CASRRQGAQTGELFF
TGTGCCAGCAGGAGACAGGGGGCGCAGACCGGGGAGCTGTTTTTT
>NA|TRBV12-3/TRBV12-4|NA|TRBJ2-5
CASSYTGETQYF
TGTGCCAGCAGCTATACCGGGGAGACCCAGTACTTC
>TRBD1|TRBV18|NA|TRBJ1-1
CASSLGQGSEAFF
TGTGCCAGCTCACTCGGACAGGGGAGTGAAGCTTTCTTT
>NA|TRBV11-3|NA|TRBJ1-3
CASSSVSGNTIYF
TGTGCCAGCAGCTCGGTCTCTGGAAACACCATATATTTT
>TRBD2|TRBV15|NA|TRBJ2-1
CATSRRGLAGGPYEQFF
TGTGCCACCAGCAGACGGGGACTAGCGGGGGGGCCTTATGAGCAGTTCTTC
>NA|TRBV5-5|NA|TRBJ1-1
CASSLVVRVSIEAFF
TGTGCCAGCAGCTTGGTTGTCAGGGTCTCGATTGAAGCTTTCTTT
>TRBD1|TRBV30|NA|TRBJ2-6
CAWSVWTGHSGANVLTF
TGTGCCTGGAGTGTATGGACAGGTCACTCTGGGGCCAACGTCCTGACTTTC
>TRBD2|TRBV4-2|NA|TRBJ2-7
CASRGREGGPVYEQYF
TGTGCCAGCAGAGGTAGAGAGGGAGGGCCCGTCTACGAGCAGTACTTC
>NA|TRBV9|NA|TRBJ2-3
CASSVAAQDTQYF
TGTGCCAGCAGCGTAGCAGCGCAGGATACGCAGTATTTT
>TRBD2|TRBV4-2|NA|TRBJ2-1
CASSQDPGLAGGYNEQFF
TGTGCCAGCAGCCAAGACCCGGGACTAGCGGGGGGGTACAATGAGCAGTTCTTC
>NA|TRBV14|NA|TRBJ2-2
CASSLQHHTGELFF
TGTGCCAGCAGCCTGCAACACCACACCGGGGAGCTGTTTTTT
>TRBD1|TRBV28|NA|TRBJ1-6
CASSFGGQGNSPLHF
TGTGCCAGCAGTTTTGGGGGACAGGGTAATTCACCCCTCCACTTT
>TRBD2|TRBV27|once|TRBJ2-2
CASSSSGFTNAGELFF
TGTGCCAGCAGTTCTAGCGGGTTCACGAACGCCGGGGAGCTGTTTTTT
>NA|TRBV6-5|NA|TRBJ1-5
CASSYTHDSNQPQHF
TGTGCCAGCAGTTACACACACGACAGTAATCAGCCCCAGCATTTT
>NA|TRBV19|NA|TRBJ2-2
CASSRQSTGELFF
TGTGCCAGTAGTAGACAGAGCACCGGGGAGCTGTTTTTT
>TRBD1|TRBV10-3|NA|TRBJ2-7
CAISGGQGTYEQYF
TGTGCCATCAGCGGGGGACAGGGAACCTACGAGCAGTACTTC
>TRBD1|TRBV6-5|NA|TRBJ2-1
CASSKDRNEQFF
TGTGCCAGCAGCAAGGACAGGAATGAGCAGTTCTTC
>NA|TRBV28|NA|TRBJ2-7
CASSFGGSYEQYF
TGTGCCAGCAGTTTCGGGGGTTCCTACGAGCAGTACTTC
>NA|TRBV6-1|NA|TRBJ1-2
CASSEALRDDNGYTF
TGTGCCAGCAGTGAAGCGCTTCGGGATGATAATGGCTACACCTTC
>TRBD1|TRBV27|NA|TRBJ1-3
CASSLAKKGQGDGNTIYF
TGTGCCAGCAGTCTAGCAAAAAAAGGACAGGGGGACGGAAACACCATATATTTT
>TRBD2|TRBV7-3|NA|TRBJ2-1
CASSLGDYNNEQFF
TGTGCCAGCAGCTTAGGGGACTACAACAATGAGCAGTTCTTC
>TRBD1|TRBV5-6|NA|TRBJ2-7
CASSRKGASYEQYF
TGTGCCAGCAGTCGGAAGGGGGCCTCCTACGAGCAGTACTTC
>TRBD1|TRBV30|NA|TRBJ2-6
CAWGQGTGANVLTF
TGTGCCTGGGGACAGGGGACTGGGGCCAACGTCCTGACTTTC
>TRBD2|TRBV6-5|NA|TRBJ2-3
CASIRLAVVTDTQYF
TGTGCCAGCATTAGACTAGCGGTTGTCACAGATACGCAGTATTTT
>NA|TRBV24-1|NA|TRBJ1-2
CATSDSAGDGYTF
TGTGCCACCAGTGATTCCGCAGGGGATGGCTACACCTTC
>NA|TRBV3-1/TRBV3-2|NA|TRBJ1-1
CASSQGSISPEAFF
TGTGCCAGCAGCCAAGGATCTATTAGTCCTGAAGCTTTCTTT
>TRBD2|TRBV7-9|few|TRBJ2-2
CASSSAGLALTGELFF
TGTGCCAGCAGCTCCGCGGGACTAGCGCTCACCGGGGAGCTGTTTTTT
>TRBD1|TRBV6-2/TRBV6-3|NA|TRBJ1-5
CASSYRQGAPGNQPQHF
TGTGCCAGCAGTTACCGACAGGGGGCACCCGGGAATCAGCCCCAGCATTTT
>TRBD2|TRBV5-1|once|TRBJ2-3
CASSLDISGRAGDTQYF
TGCGCCAGCAGCTTGGACATTAGCGGGAGGGCCGGCGATACGCAGTATTTT
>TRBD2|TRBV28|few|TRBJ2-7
CASSPRTSGSYEQYF
TGTGCCAGCAGTCCAAGGACTAGCGGCTCCTACGAGCAGTACTTC
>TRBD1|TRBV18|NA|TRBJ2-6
CASSPLTGQGAGLPGANVLTF
TGTGCCAGCTCACCACTTACGGGACAGGGGGCAGGTCTTCCTGGGGCCAACGTCCTGACTTTC
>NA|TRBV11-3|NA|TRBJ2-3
CASSLGTGVRATDTQYF
TGTGCCAGCAGCTTAGGTACAGGAGTCAGGGCAACAGATACGCAGTATTTT
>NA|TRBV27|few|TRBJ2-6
CASSFGRGAAGANVLTF
TGTGCCAGCAGTTTCGGGCGGGGCGCAGCTGGGGCCAACGTCCTGACTTTC
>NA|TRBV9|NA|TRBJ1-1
CASSVVAENTEAFF
TGTGCCAGCAGCGTAGTGGCAGAAAACACTGAAGCTTTCTTT
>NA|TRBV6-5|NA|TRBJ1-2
CASRQNYGYTF
TGTGCCAGCAGGCAGAACTATGGCTACACCTTC
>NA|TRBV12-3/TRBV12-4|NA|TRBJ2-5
CASTFQETQYF
TGTGCCAGCACCTTTCAAGAGACCCAGTACTTC
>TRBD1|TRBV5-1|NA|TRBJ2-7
CASSHGQGHEQYF
TGCGCCAGCAGCCACGGACAGGGCCACGAGCAGTACTTC
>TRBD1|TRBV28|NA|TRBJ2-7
CASSLVDRVHEQYF
TGTGCCAGCAGTTTAGTGGACAGGGTACACGAGCAGTACTTC
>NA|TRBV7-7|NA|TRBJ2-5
CASSLARGETQYF
TGTGCTAGCAGCTTAGCCAGGGGCGAGACCCAGTACTTC
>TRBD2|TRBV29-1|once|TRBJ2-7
CSATQSASGRPYEQYF
TGCAGCGCAACTCAATCCGCTAGCGGGAGGCCCTACGAGCAGTACTTC
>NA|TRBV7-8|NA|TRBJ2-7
CASSLRRISYEQYF
TGTGCCAGCAGCTTAAGGAGGATTTCCTACGAGCAGTACTTC
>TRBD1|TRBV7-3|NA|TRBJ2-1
CASSPRQGGNEQFF
TGTGCCAGCAGCCCCCGACAGGGCGGAAATGAGCAGTTCTTC
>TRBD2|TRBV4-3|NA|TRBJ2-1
CASSQGRESSSYNEQFF
TGCGCCAGCAGCCAGGGGCGGGAGTCGAGCTCCTACAATGAGCAGTTCTTC
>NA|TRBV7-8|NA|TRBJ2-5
CASSLVLAVTAQETQYF
TGTGCCAGCAGCTTAGTTCTCGCGGTAACGGCCCAAGAGACCCAGTACTTC
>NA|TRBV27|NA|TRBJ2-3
CASSLWQGHGDTQYF
TGTGCCAGCAGTTTATGGCAGGGGCACGGAGATACGCAGTATTTT
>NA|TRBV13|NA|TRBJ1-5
CASSLGRGNQPQHF
TGTGCCAGCAGCTTAGGGCGGGGCAATCAGCCCCAGCATTTT
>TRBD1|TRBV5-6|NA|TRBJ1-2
CASSLAGQGGYTF
TGTGCCAGCAGCTTGGCCGGACAGGGAGGCTACACCTTC
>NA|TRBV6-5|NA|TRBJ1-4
CASCRVGNEKLFF
TGTGCCAGCTGCAGGGTGGGTAATGAAAAACTGTTTTTT